Listed below are T cell receptor beta chains from one sample, sequenced in a study of graft-versus-host responses after intestinal transplantation. Their antigens are not known. Clones were read by immunoSEQ multiplex PCR, and TCRdb kept only the in-frame ones, dropping some. The repertoire holds about 35,000 clones, with approximately 93% as singletons. The sequences come from unstimulated CD8+ T cells sorted from spleen or lymph node cells, collected before transplant. The source is a human donor who was the organ donor for an intestinal transplant. Both conserved end residues are part of each CDR3. The order of the fields is clone size, D gene, V gene, J gene, CDR3 protein, CDR3 DNA. A D gene is named only where the DNA matches it firmly. The size entry is marked missing in some rows and otherwise reads once, few, many or a size class.

abundance: -; d_gene: -; v_gene: TRBV2; j_gene: TRBJ2-7; CDR3aa: CASSEGGPPSYEQYF; CDR3nt: TGTGCCAGCAGTGAAGGGGGACCCCCATCCTACGAGCAGTACTTC
abundance: -; d_gene: -; v_gene: TRBV4-3; j_gene: TRBJ2-1; CDR3aa: CASSQDYWVFVEQFF; CDR3nt: TGCGCCAGCAGCCAAGACTATTGGGTCTTCGTTGAGCAGTTCTTC
abundance: -; d_gene: -; v_gene: TRBV15; j_gene: TRBJ2-7; CDR3aa: CATSRGAHNYEQYF; CDR3nt: TGTGCCACCAGCAGGGGGGCACACAACTACGAGCAGTACTTC
abundance: -; d_gene: -; v_gene: TRBV27; j_gene: TRBJ2-1; CDR3aa: CASSLGTYNEQFF; CDR3nt: TGTGCCAGCAGTTTAGGGACTTACAATGAGCAGTTCTTC
abundance: -; d_gene: -; v_gene: TRBV2; j_gene: TRBJ2-5; CDR3aa: CASSVVAGAGEQYF; CDR3nt: TGTGCCAGCAGTGTAGTGGCAGGGGCGGGGGAGCAGTACTTC
abundance: -; d_gene: -; v_gene: TRBV5-1; j_gene: TRBJ1-1; CDR3aa: CASRGTEAFF; CDR3nt: TGCGCCAGCAGGGGCACTGAAGCTTTCTTT
abundance: -; d_gene: TRBD2; v_gene: TRBV6-1; j_gene: TRBJ2-7; CDR3aa: CASTYRLAGGEQYF; CDR3nt: TGTGCCAGCACCTATAGGCTAGCGGGAGGCGAGCAGTACTTC
abundance: -; d_gene: TRBD2; v_gene: TRBV7-2; j_gene: TRBJ2-5; CDR3aa: CASSLLAGDVWAPGETQYF; CDR3nt: TGTGCCAGCAGCTTATTAGCGGGAGACGTTTGGGCCCCGGGAGAGACCCAGTACTTC
abundance: -; d_gene: TRBD1; v_gene: TRBV28; j_gene: TRBJ1-6; CDR3aa: CASSLPGQRNSPLHF; CDR3nt: TGTGCCAGCAGCCTCCCGGGACAGCGGAATTCACCCCTCCACTTT
abundance: -; d_gene: -; v_gene: TRBV6-5; j_gene: TRBJ1-1; CDR3aa: CASSYSGGRGTEAFF; CDR3nt: TGTGCCAGCAGTTACTCAGGGGGACGGGGCACTGAAGCTTTCTTT
abundance: -; d_gene: TRBD2; v_gene: TRBV28; j_gene: TRBJ2-5; CDR3aa: CASSQGLAGYETQYF; CDR3nt: TGTGCCAGCAGCCAAGGACTAGCGGGATACGAGACCCAGTACTTC
abundance: -; d_gene: TRBD1; v_gene: TRBV27; j_gene: TRBJ2-1; CDR3aa: CASSLPDRYNEQFF; CDR3nt: TGTGCCAGCAGTCTCCCGGACAGGTACAATGAGCAGTTCTTC
abundance: few; d_gene: -; v_gene: TRBV27; j_gene: TRBJ1-4; CDR3aa: CASSLLGGEKLFF; CDR3nt: TGTGCCAGCAGTTTATTGGGGGGCGAAAAACTGTTTTTT
abundance: -; d_gene: -; v_gene: TRBV15; j_gene: TRBJ2-2; CDR3aa: CATSRGGRTSGELFF; CDR3nt: TGTGCCACCAGCAGAGGGGGGAGGACGAGCGGGGAGCTGTTTTTT
abundance: -; d_gene: TRBD1; v_gene: TRBV28; j_gene: TRBJ2-3; CDR3aa: CASSLGQSTDTQYF; CDR3nt: TGTGCCAGCAGTTTGGGACAGAGCACAGATACGCAGTATTTT
abundance: -; d_gene: -; v_gene: TRBV20-1; j_gene: TRBJ2-3; CDR3aa: CNPQGRDSGF; CDR3nt: TGCAACCCCCAAGGGCGTGACTCGGGTTTT
abundance: -; d_gene: TRBD2; v_gene: TRBV2; j_gene: TRBJ2-5; CDR3aa: CASSPYRTSGRGETQYF; CDR3nt: TGTGCCAGCAGTCCATACCGGACTAGCGGGAGGGGAGAGACCCAGTACTTC
abundance: -; d_gene: TRBD1; v_gene: TRBV4-3; j_gene: TRBJ2-7; CDR3aa: CASSPGQGGYEQYF; CDR3nt: TGCGCCAGCAGCCCCGGACAGGGGGGCTACGAGCAGTACTTC
abundance: -; d_gene: -; v_gene: TRBV6-5; j_gene: TRBJ2-7; CDR3aa: CASSIRPYEQYF; CDR3nt: TGTGCCAGCAGTATCCGTCCCTACGAGCAGTACTTC
abundance: -; d_gene: -; v_gene: TRBV11-2; j_gene: TRBJ2-2; CDR3aa: CASSPGTPTGELFF; CDR3nt: TGTGCCAGCAGCCCAGGGACACCCACCGGGGAGCTGTTTTTT
abundance: -; d_gene: -; v_gene: TRBV5-1; j_gene: TRBJ2-3; CDR3aa: CASSYPDGVSDSSTDTQYF; CDR3nt: TGCGCCAGCAGCTACCCTGACGGGGTTTCGGACTCTAGCACAGATACGCAGTATTTT
abundance: -; d_gene: TRBD2; v_gene: TRBV5-1; j_gene: TRBJ2-1; CDR3aa: CASSHHTSGFYNEQFF; CDR3nt: TGCGCCAGCAGCCACCACACTAGCGGTTTTTACAATGAGCAGTTCTTC
abundance: -; d_gene: TRBD2; v_gene: TRBV4-1; j_gene: TRBJ2-7; CDR3aa: CASSQHHSGKTYEQYF; CDR3nt: TGCGCCAGCAGCCAGCACCATAGCGGGAAGACCTACGAGCAGTACTTC
abundance: -; d_gene: -; v_gene: TRBV23-1; j_gene: TRBJ2-3; CDR3aa: CASWETVTTDTQYF; CDR3nt: TGCGCCAGCTGGGAGACGGTGACCACAGATACGCAGTATTTT
abundance: -; d_gene: TRBD1; v_gene: TRBV5-1; j_gene: TRBJ1-2; CDR3aa: CASRTGEGYTF; CDR3nt: TGCGCCAGCCGGACAGGGGAGGGCTACACCTTC
abundance: -; d_gene: -; v_gene: TRBV19; j_gene: TRBJ1-1; CDR3aa: CATYRDANTEAFF; CDR3nt: TGTGCCACCTACAGGGACGCGAACACTGAAGCTTTCTTT
abundance: -; d_gene: -; v_gene: TRBV28; j_gene: TRBJ1-1; CDR3aa: CASSFVYRVNTEAFF; CDR3nt: TGTGCCAGCAGTTTTGTGTACAGGGTGAACACTGAAGCTTTCTTT
abundance: -; d_gene: -; v_gene: TRBV27; j_gene: TRBJ1-3; CDR3aa: CASSLNSGNTIYF; CDR3nt: TGTGCCAGCAGTTTAAACTCTGGAAACACCATATATTTT
abundance: few; d_gene: TRBD1; v_gene: TRBV28; j_gene: TRBJ2-7; CDR3aa: CASSLGTGAYEQYF; CDR3nt: TGTGCCAGCAGTTTAGGGACAGGGGCCTACGAGCAGTACTTC
abundance: -; d_gene: TRBD2; v_gene: TRBV7-9; j_gene: TRBJ2-7; CDR3aa: CASRSQREGLGEQYF; CDR3nt: TGTGCCAGCAGAAGTCAGCGGGAGGGCCTAGGGGAGCAGTACTTC
abundance: -; d_gene: -; v_gene: TRBV28; j_gene: TRBJ1-5; CDR3aa: CASRPPDGGDQPQHF; CDR3nt: TGTGCCAGCAGACCACCTGACGGGGGGGATCAGCCCCAGCATTTT